This is a list of T cell receptor beta chains from one sample in a study of T cells in Graves' hyperthyroidism and ophthalmopathy. TCRdb fed the multiplex PCR reads into MiXCR, producing one record per CDR3 protein. The sample has roughly 500,000 distinct CDR3 sequences, about 20% seen once. Sequenced input: blood. The source is a woman in her seventies with Graves' ophthalmopathy. CDR3s include the opening cysteine and the closing phenylalanine or tryptophan. Fields, in order: D gene, V gene, clone size, J gene, CDR3 DNA, CDR3 protein. The D gene is left open where the match is weak. Rows may omit the clone size; those that give it use once, few, many or a size class.

>NA|TRBV28|few|TRBJ1-2
TGTGCCAGCAGGTGGAACGGGGGAGGTGGGTACACCTTC
CASRWNGGGGYTF
>NA|TRBV6-7|NA|TRBJ2-3
TGTGCCAGCAGTTGCCCGGAGGGCCGGAGCACAGATACGCAGTATTTT
CASSCPEGRSTDTQYF
>TRBD2|TRBV20-1|NA|TRBJ2-3
TGCAGTGCTTATATAGCGGGAGGGCGCACAGATACGCAGTATTTT
CSAYIAGGRTDTQYF
>NA|TRBV4-2|NA|TRBJ2-3
TGTGCCAGCAGCCAAGGTGGGAGTGAAGATACGCAGTATTTT
CASSQGGSEDTQYF
>NA|TRBV2|many|TRBJ1-6
TGTGCCAGCAGGGGACAACATAATTCACCCCTCCACTTT
CASRGQHNSPLHF
>TRBD1|TRBV5-1|NA|TRBJ2-1
TGCGCCAGCAGCCTTACCAGGGGGCGGTACAATGAGCAGTTCTTC
CASSLTRGRYNEQFF
>NA|TRBV12-3/TRBV12-4|NA|TRBJ2-3
TGTGCCAGCAGTTTAAAGGCAGGGATCACAGATACGCAGTATTTT
CASSLKAGITDTQYF
>TRBD1|TRBV2|many|TRBJ1-5
TGTGCCAGCCGGGGGGACAGGGTTGGTCAGCCCCAGCATTTT
CASRGDRVGQPQHF
>NA|TRBV20-1|NA|TRBJ2-7
TGCAGTGCTAGAGATCCGAGGCAGGGTTTACGCTACGAGCAGTACTTC
CSARDPRQGLRYEQYF
>NA|TRBV28|few|TRBJ2-7
TGTGCCAGCAGTTTTATTGACAGCTCCTACGAGCAGTACTTC
CASSFIDSSYEQYF
>NA|TRBV28|many|TRBJ1-2
TGTGCCAGCAGGGGTGTGGGGGGCTACACCTTC
CASRGVGGYTF
>TRBD2|TRBV20-1|few|TRBJ2-1
TGCAGCTTTAGCGGGACAATCAATGAGCAGTTCTTC
CSFSGTINEQFF
>NA|TRBV9|few|TRBJ2-2
TGTGCCAGCAGCGTAGGGACGGCATTAACCGGGGAGCTGTTTTTT
CASSVGTALTGELFF
>NA|TRBV28|once|TRBJ2-1
TGTGCCAGCTCGAGAGGCCCGGGCAATGAGCAGTTCTTC
CASSRGPGNEQFF
>TRBD1|TRBV28|many|TRBJ1-1
TGTGCCAGCAGCCCCTCTGCAGGGGGCACTGAAGCTTTCTTT
CASSPSAGGTEAFF
>TRBD2|TRBV6-8|NA|TRBJ2-3
TGTGCCAGCGGACCTTTTACCGGGACTAGCGGGAGGGCCACAGATACGCAGTATTTT
CASGPFTGTSGRATDTQYF
>NA|TRBV5-1|few|TRBJ1-2
TGCGCCAGCAGCGCCGACGGCCGCTATGGCTACACCTTC
CASSADGRYGYTF
>NA|TRBV9|NA|TRBJ1-1
TGTGCCAGCGGACGGGTACGATTCGCGTTGGCTGAAGCTTTCTTT
CASGRVRFALAEAFF
>NA|TRBV5-1|few|TRBJ1-5
TGCGCCAGCAGCTTGGAGGACAGCTCGCGGCAGCCCCAGCATTTT
CASSLEDSSRQPQHF
>NA|TRBV18|few|TRBJ2-3
TGTGCCAGCTCACCGAGGACAGCGAGCACAGATACGCAGTATTTT
CASSPRTASTDTQYF
>TRBD1|TRBV20-1|few|TRBJ2-2
TGCAGTGCTAGTTCACCCAGGGGGCGGTACGGGGAGCTGTTTTTT
CSASSPRGRYGELFF
>NA|TRBV20-1|NA|TRBJ1-1
TGCAGTGCTAGCAATCCCGCGGGCTTCTACGGAGCTTTCTTT
CSASNPAGFYGAFF
>NA|TRBV3-1|many|TRBJ2-1
TGTGCCAGCAGCCAAGCGACGGGCCGGGGGTCCTACAATGAGCAGTTCTTC
CASSQATGRGSYNEQFF
>NA|TRBV7-2|NA|TRBJ2-3
TGTGCCAGCAGCGAGAGCGGAAGCACAGATACGCAGTATTTT
CASSESGSTDTQYF
>NA|TRBV28|many|TRBJ1-1
TGTGCCAGCAGTTACGGGGGGCTGAACACTGAAGCTTTCTTT
CASSYGGLNTEAFF
>NA|TRBV12-3/TRBV12-4|many|TRBJ2-1
TGTGCCAGCAGTTTGAGGAGATCGTACAATGAGCAGTTCTTC
CASSLRRSYNEQFF
>NA|TRBV3-1|few|TRBJ2-5
TGTGCCAGCAGCCACTTAGGGGGTTCTGGGGAGACCCAGTACTTC
CASSHLGGSGETQYF
>TRBD2|TRBV12-3/TRBV12-4|few|TRBJ2-1
TGTGCCAGCAATCGGGCTAGCGGGAGAGGAGGGAGCTATGAGCAGTTCTTC
CASNRASGRGGSYEQFF
>NA|TRBV10-3|few|TRBJ2-5
TGTGCCATCAGTGAGGAAACTTGGGGGGAGACCCAGTACTTC
CAISEETWGETQYF
>NA|TRBV30|NA|TRBJ1-3
TGTGCCTGGAGACAGTCTTACTCTGGAAACACCATATATTTT
CAWRQSYSGNTIYF
>TRBD1|TRBV5-1|NA|TRBJ2-4
TGCGCCAGCAGCTACACCTGGGACAGGGCTTCCAAAAACATTCAGTACTTC
CASSYTWDRASKNIQYF
>TRBD2|TRBV7-3|few|TRBJ2-3
TGTGCCAGCAGCTACAGGACTAGCGGGTGGGCAGATACGCAGTATTTT
CASSYRTSGWADTQYF
>TRBD1|TRBV24-1|few|TRBJ1-2
TGTGCCACCAGTGATCCAGGGGGTGGCTACACCTTC
CATSDPGGGYTF
>NA|TRBV27|NA|TRBJ1-1
TGTGCCAGCAGTCCTCACCCGAACACTGAAGCTTTCTTT
CASSPHPNTEAFF
>NA|TRBV7-2|many|TRBJ2-7
TGTGCCAGCAGCCTCCGGGCCCCCTACGAGCAGTACTTC
CASSLRAPYEQYF
>TRBD2|TRBV5-1|few|TRBJ2-5
TGCGCCAGCAGCTCGACTAGCGTGGAGACCCAGTACTTC
CASSSTSVETQYF
>TRBD1|TRBV18|NA|TRBJ2-1
TGTGCCAGCTCACCTACAGACAGGGCGGGTGAGCAGTTCTTC
CASSPTDRAGEQFF
>TRBD2|TRBV7-2|many|TRBJ2-3
TGTGCCAGCAGCGTTAGCGGGAGGGCCGTAGATACGCAGTATTTT
CASSVSGRAVDTQYF
>TRBD1|TRBV6-5|few|TRBJ2-7
TGTGCCAGCAGTTACTCTGGCAAACAGGGGGAATTTTACGAGCAGTACTTC
CASSYSGKQGEFYEQYF
>TRBD2|TRBV28|many|TRBJ2-4
TGTGCCAGCAGTAAGCGGGGTGGGTCGGACATTCAGTACTTC
CASSKRGGSDIQYF
>NA|TRBV5-1|few|TRBJ1-1
TGCGCCAGCAGCTTGGATCCGGTGGTTTCGGAAGCTTTCTTT
CASSLDPVVSEAFF
>NA|TRBV10-1|NA|TRBJ1-2
TGCGCCAGCAGTGAGCCCCAGCCTCCCTATGGCTACACCTTC
CASSEPQPPYGYTF
>NA|TRBV5-5|few|TRBJ2-7
TGTGCCAGCAGCCGGCAGGGGGAGGGCGAGCAGTACTTC
CASSRQGEGEQYF
>NA|TRBV12-3/TRBV12-4|many|TRBJ1-3
TGTGCCAGCAGCCTTCACTCTGGAAACACCATATATTTT
CASSLHSGNTIYF
>TRBD1|TRBV2|few|TRBJ2-7
TGTGCCAGCATGGAGGACAGGTTGAACTACGAGCAGTACTTC
CASMEDRLNYEQYF
>NA|TRBV24-1|many|TRBJ1-5
TGTGCCACCAGTGATTCGGACCGGTATCAGCCCCAGCATTTT
CATSDSDRYQPQHF
>TRBD1|TRBV12-3/TRBV12-4|many|TRBJ1-1
TGTGCCAGCAAACTGAGGAGCGCAGGGGGGCATTCTGAAGCTTTCTTT
CASKLRSAGGHSEAFF
>TRBD1|TRBV9|once|TRBJ2-7
TGTGCCAGCAGCGTAGGTATGGGACAGGGCTCGGGAGAGCAGTACTTC
CASSVGMGQGSGEQYF
>NA|TRBV3-1|many|TRBJ1-4
TGTGCCAGCAGCCAACCCCCTAATGAAAAACTGTTTTTT
CASSQPPNEKLFF
>NA|TRBV5-1|NA|TRBJ1-3
TGCGCCAGCAGCTTGGGACCCAGGGCCGGTGGAAACACCATATATTTT
CASSLGPRAGGNTIYF
>TRBD1|TRBV7-2|many|TRBJ1-2
TGTGCCAGCAGCTTAGGGACAGGCAAGACAGGCTACACCTTC
CASSLGTGKTGYTF
>NA|TRBV11-3|NA|TRBJ2-7
TGTGCCAGCAGCCAAAGGGGACGGGAGTACGAGCAGTACTTC
CASSQRGREYEQYF